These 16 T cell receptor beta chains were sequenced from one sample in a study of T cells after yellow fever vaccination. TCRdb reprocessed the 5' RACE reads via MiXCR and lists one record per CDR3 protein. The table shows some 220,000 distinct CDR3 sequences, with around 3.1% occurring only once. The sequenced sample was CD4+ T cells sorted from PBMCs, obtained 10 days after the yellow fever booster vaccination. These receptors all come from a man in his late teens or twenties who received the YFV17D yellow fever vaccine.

The CDR3 DNA reads as TGTGCCAGCAGCGCGCAGTCGACAGGGGTCTACGAGCAGTACTTC. Amino acids: CASSAQSTGVYEQYF. The chain couples TRBV7-9 to TRBJ2-7; TRBD1 matches 8 bases. In germline, CDR1 is SEHNR, CDR2 FQNEAQ (reference sequence). The V gene end was trimmed by 5 bases and the J gene end by 3 bases; junction bases not matched to a gene: 9. This CDR3 region has 15 residues.

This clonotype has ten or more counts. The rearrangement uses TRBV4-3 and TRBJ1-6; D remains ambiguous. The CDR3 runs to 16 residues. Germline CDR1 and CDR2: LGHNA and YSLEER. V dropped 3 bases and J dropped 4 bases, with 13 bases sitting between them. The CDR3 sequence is CASSQGSGGYNSPLHF. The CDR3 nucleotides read TGCGCCAGCAGCCAGGGGAGTGGAGGGTATAATTCACCCCTCCACTTT.

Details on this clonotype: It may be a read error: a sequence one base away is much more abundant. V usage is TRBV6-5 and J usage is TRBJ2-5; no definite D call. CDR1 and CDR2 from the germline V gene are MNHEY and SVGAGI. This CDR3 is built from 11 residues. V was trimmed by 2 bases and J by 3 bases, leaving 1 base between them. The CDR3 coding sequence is TGTGCCAGCAGTTACAAAGAGACCCAGTACTTC. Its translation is CASSYKETQYF.

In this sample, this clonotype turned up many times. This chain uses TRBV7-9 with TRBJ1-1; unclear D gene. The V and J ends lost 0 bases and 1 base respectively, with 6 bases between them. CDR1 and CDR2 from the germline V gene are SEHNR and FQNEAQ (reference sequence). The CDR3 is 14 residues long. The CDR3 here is CASSLALENTEAFF. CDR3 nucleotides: TGTGCCAGCAGCTTAGCGTTAGAGAACACTGAAGCTTTCTTT.

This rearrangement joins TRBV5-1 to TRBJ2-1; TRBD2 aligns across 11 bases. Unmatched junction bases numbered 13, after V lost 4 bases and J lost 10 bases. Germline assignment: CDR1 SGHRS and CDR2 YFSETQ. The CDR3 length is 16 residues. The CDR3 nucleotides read TGCGCCAGCAGCCCCCCGGTAGCGGGGGGGCCGGGAGAGCAGTTCTTC. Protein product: CASSPPVAGGPGEQFF.

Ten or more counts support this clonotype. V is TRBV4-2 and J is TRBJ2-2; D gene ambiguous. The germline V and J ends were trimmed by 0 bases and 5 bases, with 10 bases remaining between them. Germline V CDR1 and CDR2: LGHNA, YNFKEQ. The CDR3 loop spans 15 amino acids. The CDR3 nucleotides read TGTGCCAGCAGCCAAGAGTCCAGCAATACCGGGGAGCTGTTTTTT. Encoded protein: CASSQESSNTGELFF.

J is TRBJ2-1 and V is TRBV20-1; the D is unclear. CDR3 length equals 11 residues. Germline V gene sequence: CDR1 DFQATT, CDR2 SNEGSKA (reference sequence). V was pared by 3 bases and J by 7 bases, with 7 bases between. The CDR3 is CSASWGNEQFF. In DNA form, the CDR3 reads TGCAGTGCTAGTTGGGGTAATGAGCAGTTCTTC.

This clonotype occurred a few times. Here the CDR3 DNA reads TGTGCCATCAGTGATCCTACCCTAGCGGGGCACAATGAGCAGTTCTTC. Protein: CAISDPTLAGHNEQFF. The V call is TRBV10-3, the J call TRBJ2-1, with TRBD2 identical over 9 bases. V was pared by 3 bases and J by 5 bases, with 8 bases of the junction left unmatched. The germline gives CDR1 ENHRY, CDR2 SYGVKD. The CDR3 loop spans 16 amino acids.

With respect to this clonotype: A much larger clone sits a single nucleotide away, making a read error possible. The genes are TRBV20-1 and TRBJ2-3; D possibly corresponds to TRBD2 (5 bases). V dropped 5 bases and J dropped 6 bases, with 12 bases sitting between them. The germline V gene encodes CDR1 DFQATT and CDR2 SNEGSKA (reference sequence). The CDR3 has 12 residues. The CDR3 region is CSACLASDTQYF. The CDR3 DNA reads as TGCAGTGCTTGTCTAGCATCCGATACGCAGTATTTT.

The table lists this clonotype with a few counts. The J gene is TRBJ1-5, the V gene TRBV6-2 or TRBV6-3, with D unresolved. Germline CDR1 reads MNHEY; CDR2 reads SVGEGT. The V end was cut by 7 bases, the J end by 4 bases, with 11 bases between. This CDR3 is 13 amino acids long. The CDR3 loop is CASTLTGNQPQHF. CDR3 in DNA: TGTGCCAGCACTTTGACCGGGAATCAGCCCCAGCATTTT.

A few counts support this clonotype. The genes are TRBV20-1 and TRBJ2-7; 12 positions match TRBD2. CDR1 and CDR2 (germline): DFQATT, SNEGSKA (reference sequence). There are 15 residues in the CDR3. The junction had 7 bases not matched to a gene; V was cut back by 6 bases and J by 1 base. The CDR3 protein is CSASLGTSGSYEQYF. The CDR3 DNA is TGCAGTGCCAGCCTCGGGACTAGCGGGTCCTACGAGCAGTACTTC.

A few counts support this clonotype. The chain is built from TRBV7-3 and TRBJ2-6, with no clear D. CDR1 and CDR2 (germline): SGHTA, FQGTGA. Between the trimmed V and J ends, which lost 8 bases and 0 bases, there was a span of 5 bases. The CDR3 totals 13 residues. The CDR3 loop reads CASGTSGANVLTF. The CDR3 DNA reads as TGTGCCAGCGGAACCTCTGGGGCCAACGTCCTGACTTTC.

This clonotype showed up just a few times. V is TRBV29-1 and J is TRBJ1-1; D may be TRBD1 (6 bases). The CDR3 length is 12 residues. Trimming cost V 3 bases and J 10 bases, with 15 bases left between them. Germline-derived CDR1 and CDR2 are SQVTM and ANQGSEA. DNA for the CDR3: TGCAGCGTTGAGAACAGGGAAAGGGGAGCTTTCTTT. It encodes CSVENRERGAFF. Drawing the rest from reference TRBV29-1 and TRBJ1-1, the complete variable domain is SAVISQKPSRDICQRGTSLTIQCQVDSQVTMMFWYRQQPGQSLTLIATANQGSEATYESGFVIDKFPISRPNLTFSTLTVSNMSPEDSSIYLCSVENRERGAFFGQGTRLTVV.

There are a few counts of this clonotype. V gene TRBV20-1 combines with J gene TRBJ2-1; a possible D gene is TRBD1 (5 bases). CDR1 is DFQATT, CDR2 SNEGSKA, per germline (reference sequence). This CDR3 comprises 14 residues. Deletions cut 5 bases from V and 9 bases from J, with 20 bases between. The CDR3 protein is CSASSGQGVSEQFF. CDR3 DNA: TGCAGTGCTTCTTCAGGGCAGGGTGTGAGTGAGCAGTTCTTC.

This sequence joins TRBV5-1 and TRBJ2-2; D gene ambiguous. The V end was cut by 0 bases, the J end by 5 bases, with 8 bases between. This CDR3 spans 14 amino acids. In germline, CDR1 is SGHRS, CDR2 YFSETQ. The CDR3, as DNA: TGCGCCAGCAGCTTGGCCCCACGAACCGGGGAGCTGTTTTTT. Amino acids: CASSLAPRTGELFF.

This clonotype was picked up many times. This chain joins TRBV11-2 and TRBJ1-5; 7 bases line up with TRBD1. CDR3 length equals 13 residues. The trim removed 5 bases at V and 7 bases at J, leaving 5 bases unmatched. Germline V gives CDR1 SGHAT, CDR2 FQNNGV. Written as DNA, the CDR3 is TGTGCCAGCAGCATCGACAGGGACCAGCCCCAGCATTTT. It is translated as CASSIDRDQPQHF.